The present T cell receptor (beta chain) was sequenced within a study of breast tumors, draining lymph nodes, adjacent tissues. Breast cancer patients provided tissue from their axillary draining lymph nodes. Germline loops: CDR1 SGHTA, CDR2 FQGTGA. CDR3 length: 17 amino acids. Study results and caveats: Most tumor T cells seemingly derive from lymph node, then expand in tumor. Tumor repertoires ranked between lymph nodes and nontumor tissue in diversity, with V and J gene preferences. Data only fit, rather than demonstrated, lymph node origin of most tumor T cells.

TCRdb fed the multiplex PCR reads into MiXCR, producing one record per CDR3 protein. The table has about 230,000 distinct CDR3 sequences, 32% seen once. This clonotype was detected many times. The antigen is not known. Compared with germline, one end of the junction differs, possibly owing to a read error. Sequences were obtained from axillary lymph node tissue. The receptor comes from a female donor with breast cancer. Some clones in this sample may be carry-over from other donors' samples. The V call is TRBV7-3, the J call TRBJ2-6, with 11 nucleotides matching TRBD2. DNA for the CDR3: TGTGCCAGCAGCAGGATTAGCGGGAGGGCTGGAGCCAACGTCCTGACTTTC. Its protein product is CASSRISGRAGANVLTF.